This paragraph reports one T cell receptor beta chain. The record originates from a study of shared clonotypes between healthy human individuals. Sequencing was performed with immunoSEQ multiplex PCR; in TCRdb, only in-frame clones are kept and a portion is missing. The data show 2 million to 2.5 million clones, almost 96% seen once. The sequencing sample was made of naive CD4+ T cells sorted from blood. Subset defined: CD45RA+ positively selected. The clonotype originates from a young man in good health.

CDR3 nucleotide sequence: TGTGCCAGCAGTGAACCGGGACTAGCGGGAGGAGGTGAGACCCAGTACTTC. Its protein product is CASSEPGLAGGGETQYF. The chain has TRBV5-4 and TRBJ2-5; 15 positions match TRBD2. Germline V gene sequence: CDR1 SGHNT, CDR2 YYREEE (reference sequence). The CDR3 has 17 residues. V was clipped by 5 bases and J by 5 bases; unmatched bases: 10.